This T cell receptor (beta chain) originates from a study of T cells in Graves' hyperthyroidism and ophthalmopathy. V lost 3 bases to trimming and J lost 6 bases; unmatched junction nucleotides: 10. The germline CDR1 and CDR2 sequences are SGHAT and FQNNGV. The CDR3 runs 16 residues. TCR beta CDR3 regions were amplified from RNA transcripts. The TCR CDR3 was amplified in a first-round RT-PCR using the HTBI primer set. MiXCR, run by TCRdb on the multiplex PCR reads, gives a single entry per CDR3 protein. The sample lists more than 150,000 distinct CDR3 sequences; around 15% were seen once. Findings and caveats of the study: Blood shared most expanded thyroid clonotypes above 0.001.

These patients, aged 18 to 65, had recently diagnosed hyperthyroidism lasting under 2 months. This clonotype was detected many times. Its antigen is unidentified. This chain links TRBV11-2 with TRBJ1-1; TRBD1 agrees at 10 bases. The TCR comes from a woman aged 45-65 years with Graves' hyperthyroidism. Sequenced material: blood. In nucleotides, the CDR3 is TGTGCCAGCAGCTTGACAGGGGGCGCGGTAAGTGCTGAAGCTTTCTTT. Its translation is CASSLTGGAVSAEAFF.